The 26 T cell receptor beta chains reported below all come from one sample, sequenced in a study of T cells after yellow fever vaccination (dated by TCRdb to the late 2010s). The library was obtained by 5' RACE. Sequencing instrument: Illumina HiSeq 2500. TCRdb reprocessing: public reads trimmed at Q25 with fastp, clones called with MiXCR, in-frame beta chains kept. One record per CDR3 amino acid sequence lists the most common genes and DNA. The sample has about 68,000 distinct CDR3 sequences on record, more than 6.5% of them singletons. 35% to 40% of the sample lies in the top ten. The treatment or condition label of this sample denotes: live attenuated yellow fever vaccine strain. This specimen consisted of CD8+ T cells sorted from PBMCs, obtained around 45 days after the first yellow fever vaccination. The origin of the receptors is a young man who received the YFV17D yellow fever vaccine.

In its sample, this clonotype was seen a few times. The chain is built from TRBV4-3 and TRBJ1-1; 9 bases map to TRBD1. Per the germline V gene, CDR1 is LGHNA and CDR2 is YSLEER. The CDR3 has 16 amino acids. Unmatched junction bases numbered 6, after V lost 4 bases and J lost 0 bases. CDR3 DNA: TGCGCCAGCAGCCCCGGGACAGGGACATTGAACACTGAAGCTTTCTTT. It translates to CASSPGTGTLNTEAFF.

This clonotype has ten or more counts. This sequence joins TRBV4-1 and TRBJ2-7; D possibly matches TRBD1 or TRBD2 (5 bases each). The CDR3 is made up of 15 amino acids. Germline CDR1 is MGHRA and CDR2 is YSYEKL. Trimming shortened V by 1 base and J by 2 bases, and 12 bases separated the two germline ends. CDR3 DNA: TGCGCCAGCAGCCAAGGCCCCGGGGCCACCTACGAGCAGTACTTC. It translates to CASSQGPGATYEQYF.

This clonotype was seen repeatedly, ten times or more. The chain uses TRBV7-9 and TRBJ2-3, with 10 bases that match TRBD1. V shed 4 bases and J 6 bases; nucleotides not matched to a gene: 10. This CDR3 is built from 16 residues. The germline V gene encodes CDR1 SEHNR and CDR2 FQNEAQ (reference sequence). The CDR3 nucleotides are TGTGCCAGCAGCTCGATCCCTAGGACAGGGGGGGATACGCAGTATTTT. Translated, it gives CASSSIPRTGGDTQYF.

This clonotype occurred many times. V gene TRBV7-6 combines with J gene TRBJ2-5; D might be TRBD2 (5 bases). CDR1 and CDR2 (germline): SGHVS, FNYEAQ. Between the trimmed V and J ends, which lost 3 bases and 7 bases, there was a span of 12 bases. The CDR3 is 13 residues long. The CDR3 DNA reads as TGTGCCAGCAGCTTGACGGCAGGAGGGACCCAGTACTTC. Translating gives CASSLTAGGTQYF.

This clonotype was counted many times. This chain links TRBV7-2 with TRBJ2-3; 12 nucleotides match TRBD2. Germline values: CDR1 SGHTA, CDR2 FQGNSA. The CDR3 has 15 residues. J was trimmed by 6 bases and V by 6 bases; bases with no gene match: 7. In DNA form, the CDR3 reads TGTGCCAGCAGTTCCCCTAGCGGGGGGGAGGATACGCAGTATTTT. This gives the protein CASSSPSGGEDTQYF.

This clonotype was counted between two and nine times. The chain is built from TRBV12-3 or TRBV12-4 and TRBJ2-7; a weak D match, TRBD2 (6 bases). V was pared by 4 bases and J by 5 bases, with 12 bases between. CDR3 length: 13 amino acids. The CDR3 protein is CASSSGRTHEQYF. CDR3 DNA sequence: TGTGCCAGCAGTTCGGGGAGGACCCACGAGCAGTACTTC.

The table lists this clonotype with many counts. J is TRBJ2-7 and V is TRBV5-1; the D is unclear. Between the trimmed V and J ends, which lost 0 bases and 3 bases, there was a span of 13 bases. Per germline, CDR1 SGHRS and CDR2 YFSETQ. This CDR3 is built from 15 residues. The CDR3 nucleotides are TGCGCCAGCAGCTTGGCTGCACTTCAGGACTACGAGCAGTACTTC. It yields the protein CASSLAALQDYEQYF.

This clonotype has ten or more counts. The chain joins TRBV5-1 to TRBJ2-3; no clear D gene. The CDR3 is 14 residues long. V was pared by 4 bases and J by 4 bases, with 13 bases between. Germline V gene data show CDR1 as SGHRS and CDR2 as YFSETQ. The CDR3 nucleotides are TGCGCCAGCAGCCCGACCCGACGGGCAGATACGCAGTATTTT. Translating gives CASSPTRRADTQYF.

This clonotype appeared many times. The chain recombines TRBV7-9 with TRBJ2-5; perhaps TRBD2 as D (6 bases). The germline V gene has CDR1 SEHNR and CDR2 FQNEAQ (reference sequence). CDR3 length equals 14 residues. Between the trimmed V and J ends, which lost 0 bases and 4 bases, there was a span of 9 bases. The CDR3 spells CASSLAGLRETQYF. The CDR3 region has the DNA TGTGCCAGCAGCTTAGCGGGACTGCGAGAGACCCAGTACTTC.

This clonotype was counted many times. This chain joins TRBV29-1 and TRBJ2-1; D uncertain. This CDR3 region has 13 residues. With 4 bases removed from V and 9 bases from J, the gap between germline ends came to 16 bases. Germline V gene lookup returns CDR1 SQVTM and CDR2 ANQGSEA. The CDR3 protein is CSVGVLASGEQFF. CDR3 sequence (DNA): TGCAGCGTTGGAGTTTTGGCTTCGGGTGAGCAGTTCTTC.

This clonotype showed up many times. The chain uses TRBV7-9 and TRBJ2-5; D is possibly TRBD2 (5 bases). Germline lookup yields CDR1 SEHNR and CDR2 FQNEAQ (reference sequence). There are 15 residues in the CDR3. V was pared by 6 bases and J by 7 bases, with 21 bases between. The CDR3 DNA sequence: TGTGCCAGCAGTCCGTCGCGGTCCCCGGGGTGGACCCAGTACTTC. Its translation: CASSPSRSPGWTQYF. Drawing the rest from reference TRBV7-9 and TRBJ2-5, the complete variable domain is DTGVSQNPRHKITKRGQNVTFRCDPISEHNRLYWYRQTLGQGPEFLTYFQNEAQLEKSRLLSDRFSAERPKGSFSTLEIQRTEQGDSAMYLCASSPSRSPGWTQYFGPGTRLLVL.

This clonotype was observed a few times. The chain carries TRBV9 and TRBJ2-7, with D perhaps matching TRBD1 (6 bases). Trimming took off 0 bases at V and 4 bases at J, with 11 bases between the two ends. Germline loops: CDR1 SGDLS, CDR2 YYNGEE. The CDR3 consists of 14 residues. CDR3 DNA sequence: TGTGCCAGCAGCGTAGCCAGGGGTGGGTACGAGCAGTACTTC. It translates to CASSVARGGYEQYF.

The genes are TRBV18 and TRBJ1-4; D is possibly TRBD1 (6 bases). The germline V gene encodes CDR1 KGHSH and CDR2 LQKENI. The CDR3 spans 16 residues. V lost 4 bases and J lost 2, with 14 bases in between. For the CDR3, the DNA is TGTGCCAGCTCACTGGACAGCCAGAATACTAATGAAAAACTGTTTTTT. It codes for CASSLDSQNTNEKLFF.

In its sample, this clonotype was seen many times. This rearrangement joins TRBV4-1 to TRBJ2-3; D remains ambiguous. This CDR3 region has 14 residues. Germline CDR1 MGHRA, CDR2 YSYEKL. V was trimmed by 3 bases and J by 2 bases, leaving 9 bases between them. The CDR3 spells CASSQFRTTDTQYF. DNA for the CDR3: TGCGCCAGCAGCCAGTTTCGAACCACAGATACGCAGTATTTT.

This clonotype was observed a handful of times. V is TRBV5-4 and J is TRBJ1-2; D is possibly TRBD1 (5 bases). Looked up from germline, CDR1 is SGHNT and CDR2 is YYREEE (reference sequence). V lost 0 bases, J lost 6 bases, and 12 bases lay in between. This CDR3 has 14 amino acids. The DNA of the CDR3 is TGTGCCAGCAGCTTGGGGCAGGGCGGCGATGGCTACACCTTC. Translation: CASSLGQGGDGYTF.

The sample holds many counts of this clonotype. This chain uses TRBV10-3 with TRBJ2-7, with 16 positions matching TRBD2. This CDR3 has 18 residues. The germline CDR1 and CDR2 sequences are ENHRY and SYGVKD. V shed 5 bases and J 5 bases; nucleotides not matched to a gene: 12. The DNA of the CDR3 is TGTGCCATCAGTCCTATCGGGACTAGCGGGGGGGCCCGGAACGAGCAGTACTTC. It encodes CAISPIGTSGGARNEQYF.

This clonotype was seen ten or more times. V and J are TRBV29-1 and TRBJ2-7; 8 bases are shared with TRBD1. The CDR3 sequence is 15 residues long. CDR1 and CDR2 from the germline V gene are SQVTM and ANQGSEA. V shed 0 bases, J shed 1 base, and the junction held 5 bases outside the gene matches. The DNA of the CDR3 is TGCAGCGTTGAAGATGGGAGGACAGGGTCCTACGAGCAGTACTTC. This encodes CSVEDGRTGSYEQYF.

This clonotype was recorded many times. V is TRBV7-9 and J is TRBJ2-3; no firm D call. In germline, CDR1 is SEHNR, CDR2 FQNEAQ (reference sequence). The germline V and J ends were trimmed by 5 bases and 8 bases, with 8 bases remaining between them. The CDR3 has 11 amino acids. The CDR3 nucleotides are TGTGCCAGCAGCCCCCTGGGTACGCAGTATTTT. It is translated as CASSPLGTQYF.

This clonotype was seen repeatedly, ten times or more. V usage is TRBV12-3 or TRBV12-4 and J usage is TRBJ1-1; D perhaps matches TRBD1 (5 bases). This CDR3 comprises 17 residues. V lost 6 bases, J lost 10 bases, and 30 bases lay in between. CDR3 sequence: CASSPPSGGAQLGGAFF. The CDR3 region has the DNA TGTGCCAGCAGCCCACCCAGCGGAGGGGCCCAACTCGGTGGAGCTTTCTTT.

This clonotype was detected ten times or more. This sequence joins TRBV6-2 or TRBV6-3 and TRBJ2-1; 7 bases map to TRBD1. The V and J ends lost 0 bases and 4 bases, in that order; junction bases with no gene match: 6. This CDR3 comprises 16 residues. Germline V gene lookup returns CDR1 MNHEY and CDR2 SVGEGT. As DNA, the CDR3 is TGTGCCAGCAGTTACTCCGGGACAGATTTGTACAATGAGCAGTTCTTC. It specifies CASSYSGTDLYNEQFF.

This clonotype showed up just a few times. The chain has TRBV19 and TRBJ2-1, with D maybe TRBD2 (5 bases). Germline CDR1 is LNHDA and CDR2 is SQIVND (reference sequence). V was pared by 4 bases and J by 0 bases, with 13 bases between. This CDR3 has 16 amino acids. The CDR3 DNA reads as TGTGCCAGTAGTAACCGACTAAGAGGCTCCTACAATGAGCAGTTCTTC. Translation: CASSNRLRGSYNEQFF.

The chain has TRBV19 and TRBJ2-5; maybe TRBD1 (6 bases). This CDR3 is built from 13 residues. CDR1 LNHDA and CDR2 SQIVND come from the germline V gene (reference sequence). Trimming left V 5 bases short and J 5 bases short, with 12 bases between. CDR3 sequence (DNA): TGTGCCAGTAGTGCGGACAGAAGGGAGACCCAGTACTTC. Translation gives CASSADRRETQYF.

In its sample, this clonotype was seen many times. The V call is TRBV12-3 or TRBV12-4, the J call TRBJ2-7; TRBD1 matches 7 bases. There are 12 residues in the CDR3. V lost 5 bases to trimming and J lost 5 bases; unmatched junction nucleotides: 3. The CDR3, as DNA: TGTGCCAGCAGTGCCACAGGGGACGAGCAGTACTTC. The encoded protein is CASSATGDEQYF.

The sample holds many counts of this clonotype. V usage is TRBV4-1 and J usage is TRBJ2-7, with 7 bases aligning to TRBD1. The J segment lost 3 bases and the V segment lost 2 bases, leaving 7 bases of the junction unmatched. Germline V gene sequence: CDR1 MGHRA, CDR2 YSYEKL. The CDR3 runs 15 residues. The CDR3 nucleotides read TGCGCCAGCAGCCAAAGGGGGCTCCAAAACTACGAGCAGTACTTC. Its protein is CASSQRGLQNYEQYF.

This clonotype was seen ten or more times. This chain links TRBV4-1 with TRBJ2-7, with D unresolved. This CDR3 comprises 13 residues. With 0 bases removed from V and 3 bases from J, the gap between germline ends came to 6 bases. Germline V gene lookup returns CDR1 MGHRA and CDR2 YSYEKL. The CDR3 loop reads CASSQDRLYEQYF. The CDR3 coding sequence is TGCGCCAGCAGCCAAGATCGTCTCTACGAGCAGTACTTC.

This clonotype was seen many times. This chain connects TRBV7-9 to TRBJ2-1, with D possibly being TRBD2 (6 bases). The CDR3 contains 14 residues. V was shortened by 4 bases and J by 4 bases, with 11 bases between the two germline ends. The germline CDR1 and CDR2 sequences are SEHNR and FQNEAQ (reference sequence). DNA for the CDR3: TGTGCCAGCAGCTCCCAACGGGGGTACAATGAGCAGTTCTTC. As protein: CASSSQRGYNEQFF. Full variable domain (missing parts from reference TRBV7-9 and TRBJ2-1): DTGVSQNPRHKITKRGQNVTFRCDPISEHNRLYWYRQTLGQGPEFLTYFQNEAQLEKSRLLSDRFSAERPKGSFSTLEIQRTEQGDSAMYLCASSSQRGYNEQFFGPGTRLTVL.